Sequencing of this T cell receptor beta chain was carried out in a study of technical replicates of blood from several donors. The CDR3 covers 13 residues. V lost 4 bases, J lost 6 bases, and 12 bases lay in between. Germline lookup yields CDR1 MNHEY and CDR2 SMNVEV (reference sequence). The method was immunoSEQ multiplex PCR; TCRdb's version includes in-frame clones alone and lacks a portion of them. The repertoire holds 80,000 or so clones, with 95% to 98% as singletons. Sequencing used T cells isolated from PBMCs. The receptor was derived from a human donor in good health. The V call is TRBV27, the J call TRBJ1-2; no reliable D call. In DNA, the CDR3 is TGTGCCAGCAGTTGGAGGGCAGGAAATGGCTACACCTTC. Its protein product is CASSWRAGNGYTF.